This T cell receptor (beta chain) derives from a study of blood T cell repertoires in COVID-19. The Seattle site enrolled patients during active infection and followed them longitudinally. In the original analysis: Estimates of nucleated cell counts were drawn from the amplification of reference gene primers. Clones were read by immunoSEQ multiplex PCR, and TCRdb kept only the in-frame ones, dropping some. V, J and clone size are taken as reported in that table, and D and trimming were inferred from the DNA itself. This sample carries 200,000 or so clones, 75% to 90% of them seen once, and the ten largest clones take less than 3%. The CDR3 covers 14 residues. V lost 6 bases to trimming and J lost 4 bases, with 15 bases between them. CDR1 is MNHEY and CDR2 is SMNVEV in the germline V gene (reference sequence).

The chain uses TRBV27 and TRBJ1-2, with a weak D call TRBD1 (6 bases). The sequence derives from a man younger than 45 with COVID-19, enrolled during active disease. Sequencing was performed on peripheral blood. The CDR3 spells CASRRGHSVYGYTF. The DNA of the CDR3 is TGTGCCAGCAGAAGGGGACACTCCGTCTATGGCTACACCTTC.